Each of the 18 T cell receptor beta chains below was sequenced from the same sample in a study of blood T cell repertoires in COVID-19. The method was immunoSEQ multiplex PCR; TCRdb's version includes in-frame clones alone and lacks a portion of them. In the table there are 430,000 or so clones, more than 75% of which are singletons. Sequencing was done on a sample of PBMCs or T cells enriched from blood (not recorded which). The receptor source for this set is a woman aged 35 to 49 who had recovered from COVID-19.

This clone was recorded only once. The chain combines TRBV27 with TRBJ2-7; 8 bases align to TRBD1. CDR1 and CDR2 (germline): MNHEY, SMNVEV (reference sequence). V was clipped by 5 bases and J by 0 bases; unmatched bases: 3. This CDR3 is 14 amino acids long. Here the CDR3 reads CASSRGTGSYEQYF. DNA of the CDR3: TGTGCCAGCAGTAGAGGGACAGGCTCCTACGAGCAGTACTTC.

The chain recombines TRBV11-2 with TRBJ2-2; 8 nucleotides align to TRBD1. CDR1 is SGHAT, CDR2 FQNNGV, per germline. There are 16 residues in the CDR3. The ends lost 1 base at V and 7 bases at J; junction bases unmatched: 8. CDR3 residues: CASSLAPGGFGGELFF. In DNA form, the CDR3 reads TGTGCCAGCAGCTTAGCTCCAGGGGGCTTTGGCGGGGAGCTGTTTTTT.

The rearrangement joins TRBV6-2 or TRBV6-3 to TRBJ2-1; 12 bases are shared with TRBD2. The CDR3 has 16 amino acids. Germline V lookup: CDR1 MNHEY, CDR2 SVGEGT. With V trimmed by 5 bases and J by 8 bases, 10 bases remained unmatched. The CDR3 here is CASSPNLAGGGHEQFF. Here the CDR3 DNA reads TGTGCCAGCAGTCCCAATCTAGCGGGAGGGGGACATGAGCAGTTCTTC.

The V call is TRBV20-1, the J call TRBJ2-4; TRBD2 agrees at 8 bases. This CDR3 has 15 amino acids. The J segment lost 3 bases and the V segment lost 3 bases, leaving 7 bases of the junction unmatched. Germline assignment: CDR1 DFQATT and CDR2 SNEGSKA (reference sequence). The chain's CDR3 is CSASGTSSSKNIQYF. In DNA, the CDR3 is TGCAGTGCTAGTGGGACTAGTAGTAGCAAAAACATTCAGTACTTC.

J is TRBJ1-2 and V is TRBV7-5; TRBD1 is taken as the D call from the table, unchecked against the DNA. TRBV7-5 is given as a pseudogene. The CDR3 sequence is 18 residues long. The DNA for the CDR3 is TGTGCCAGAAGAAAACATCGCATCCGGGACAGGGGGGATTATGGCTACACCTTC. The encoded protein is CARRKHRIRDRGDYGYTF.

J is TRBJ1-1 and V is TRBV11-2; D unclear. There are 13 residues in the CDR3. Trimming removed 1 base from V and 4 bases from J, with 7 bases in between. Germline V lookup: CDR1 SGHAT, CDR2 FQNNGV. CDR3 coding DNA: TGTGCCAGCAGCTTAGCCCCTCCCACTGAAGCTTTCTTT. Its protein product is CASSLAPPTEAFF.

The CDR3: CASSPYSGSAPYEQYF. The CDR3 DNA is TGTGCCAGCAGTCCCTATAGCGGGAGTGCTCCCTACGAGCAGTACTTC. The J gene is TRBJ2-7, the V gene TRBV27, with 9 nucleotides matching TRBD2. J gave up 2 bases and V 5 bases, and 10 bases lay outside the gene matches. The CDR3 contains 16 residues. The germline V gene encodes CDR1 MNHEY and CDR2 SMNVEV (reference sequence).

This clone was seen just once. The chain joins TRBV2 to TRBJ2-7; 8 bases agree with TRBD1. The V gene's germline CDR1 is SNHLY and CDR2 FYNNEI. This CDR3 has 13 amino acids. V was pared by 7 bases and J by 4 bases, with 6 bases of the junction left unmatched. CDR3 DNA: TGTGCCAGCACAGGACAGGGAGCATACGAGCAGTACTTC. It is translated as CASTGQGAYEQYF.

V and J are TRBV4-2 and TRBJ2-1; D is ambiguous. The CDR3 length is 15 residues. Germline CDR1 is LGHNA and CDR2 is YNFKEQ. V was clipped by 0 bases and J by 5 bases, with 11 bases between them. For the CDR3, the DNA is TGTGCCAGCAGCCAAGAGTCCTACGAACACAATGAGCAGTTCTTC. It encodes CASSQESYEHNEQFF.

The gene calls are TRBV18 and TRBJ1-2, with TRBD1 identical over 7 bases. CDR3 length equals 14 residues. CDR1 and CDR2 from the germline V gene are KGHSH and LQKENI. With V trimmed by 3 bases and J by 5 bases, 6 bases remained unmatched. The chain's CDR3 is CASSPLGQVYGYTF. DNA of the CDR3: TGTGCCAGCTCACCCCTTGGACAGGTTTATGGCTACACCTTC.

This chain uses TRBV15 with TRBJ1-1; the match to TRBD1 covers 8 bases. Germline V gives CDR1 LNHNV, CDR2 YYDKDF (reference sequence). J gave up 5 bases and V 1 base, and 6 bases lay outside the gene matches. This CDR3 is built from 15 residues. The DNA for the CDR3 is TGTGCCACCAGCAGAGGGGGGGACAGGCGGACTGAAGCTTTCTTT. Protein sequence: CATSRGGDRRTEAFF.

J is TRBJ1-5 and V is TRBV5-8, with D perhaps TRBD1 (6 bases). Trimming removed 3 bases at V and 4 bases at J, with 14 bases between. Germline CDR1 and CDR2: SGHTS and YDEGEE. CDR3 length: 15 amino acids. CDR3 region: CASSSPTGQNQPQHF. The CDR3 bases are TGTGCCAGCAGCTCACCGACAGGCCAAAATCAGCCCCAGCATTTT.

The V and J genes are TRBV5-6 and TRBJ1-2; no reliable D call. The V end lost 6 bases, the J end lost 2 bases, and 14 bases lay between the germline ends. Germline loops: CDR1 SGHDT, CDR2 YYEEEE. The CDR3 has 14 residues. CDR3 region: CASTSGRVNYGYTF. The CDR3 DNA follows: TGTGCCAGCACCTCTGGGAGGGTGAACTATGGCTACACCTTC.

DNA of the CDR3: TGTGCCAGCACATCGGGAAACAATCAGCCCCAGCATTTT. The encoded protein is CASTSGNNQPQHF. The V and J genes are TRBV18 and TRBJ1-5; D is ambiguous. The CDR3 length is 13 residues. Trimming stripped 8 bases from V and 3 bases from J, with 11 bases between. Germline V lookup: CDR1 KGHSH, CDR2 LQKENI.

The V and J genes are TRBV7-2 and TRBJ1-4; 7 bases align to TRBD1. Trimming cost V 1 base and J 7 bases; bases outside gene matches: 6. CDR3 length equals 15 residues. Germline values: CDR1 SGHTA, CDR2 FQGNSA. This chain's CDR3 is CASSLGGGVFEKLFF. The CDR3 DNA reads TGTGCCAGCAGCTTAGGAGGGGGCGTATTTGAAAAACTGTTTTTT. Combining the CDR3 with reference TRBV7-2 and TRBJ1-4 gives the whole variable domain GAGVSQSPSNKVTEKGKDVELRCDPISGHTALYWYRQSLGQGLEFLIYFQGNSAPDKSGLPSDRFSAERTGGSVSTLTIQRTQQEDSAVYLCASSLGGGVFEKLFFGSGTQLSVL.

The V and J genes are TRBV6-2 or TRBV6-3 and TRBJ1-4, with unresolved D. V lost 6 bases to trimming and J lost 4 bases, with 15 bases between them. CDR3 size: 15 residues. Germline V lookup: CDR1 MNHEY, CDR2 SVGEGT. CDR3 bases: TGTGCCAGCAGCCGAGGGAGGCGGTTTAATGAAAAACTGTTTTTT. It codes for CASSRGRRFNEKLFF.

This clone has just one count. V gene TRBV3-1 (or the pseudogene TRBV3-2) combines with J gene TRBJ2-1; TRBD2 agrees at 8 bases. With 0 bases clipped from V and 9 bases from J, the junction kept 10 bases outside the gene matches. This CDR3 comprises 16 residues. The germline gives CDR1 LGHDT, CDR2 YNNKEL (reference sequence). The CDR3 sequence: CASSQDVIAGTSEQFF. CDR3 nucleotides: TGTGCCAGCAGCCAAGATGTGATAGCGGGAACGAGTGAGCAGTTCTTC.

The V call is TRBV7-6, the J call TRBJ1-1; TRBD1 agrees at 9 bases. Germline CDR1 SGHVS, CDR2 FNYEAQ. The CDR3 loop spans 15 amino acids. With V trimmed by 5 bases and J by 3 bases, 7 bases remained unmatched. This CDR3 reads CASSSWTGDHTEAFF. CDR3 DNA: TGTGCCAGCAGCAGTTGGACAGGGGACCACACTGAAGCTTTCTTT.